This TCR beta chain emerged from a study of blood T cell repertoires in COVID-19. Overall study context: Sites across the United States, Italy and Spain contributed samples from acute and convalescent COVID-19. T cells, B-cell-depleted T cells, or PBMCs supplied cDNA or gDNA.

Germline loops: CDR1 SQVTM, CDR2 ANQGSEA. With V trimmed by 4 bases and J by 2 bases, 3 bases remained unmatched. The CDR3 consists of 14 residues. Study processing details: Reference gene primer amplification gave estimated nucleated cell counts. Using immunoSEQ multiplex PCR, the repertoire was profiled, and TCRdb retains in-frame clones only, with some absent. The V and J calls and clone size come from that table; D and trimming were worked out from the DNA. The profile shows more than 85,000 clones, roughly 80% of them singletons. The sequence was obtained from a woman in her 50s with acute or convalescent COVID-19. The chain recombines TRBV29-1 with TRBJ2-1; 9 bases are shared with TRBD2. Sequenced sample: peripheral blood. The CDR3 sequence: CSVVAGGTYNEQFF. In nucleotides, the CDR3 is TGCAGCGTTGTGGCGGGGGGGACCTACAATGAGCAGTTCTTC.